The 9 T cell receptor beta chains below come from one sample, sequenced in a study of blood T cells in healthy people across ages (dated by TCRdb to about 2015). Libraries were prepared through 5' RACE. Sequencing was performed on an Illumina HiSeq 2500. A second PCR of about 6 to 12 cycles was performed with a sample-barcoded 5' primer and a J-beta primer mix. TCRdb reanalyzed the raw reads on its own, using fastp at Q25 for trimming and MiXCR for clone calling, and kept in-frame beta chains. Entries that share a CDR3 protein sequence are merged under the most common genes and DNA. This sample is represented by about 2 million distinct CDR3 sequences; less than 50% of them were singletons. 2% to 2.5% of the sample belongs to the ten largest clones. Sequenced input: blood. These receptors came from a woman aged 35 to 49 in good health.

This clonotype has only a few counts. V is TRBV20-1 and J is TRBJ2-7, with D perhaps matching TRBD1 or TRBD2 (6 bases each). The CDR3 is 16 amino acids. From germline, CDR1 is DFQATT and CDR2 SNEGSKA (reference sequence). The V end was cut by 0 bases, the J end by 3 bases, with 18 bases between. CDR3 region: CSARDPTGARDYEQYF. CDR3 DNA: TGCAGTGCTAGAGATCCGACGGGGGCGAGGGACTACGAGCAGTACTTC.

CDR3 nucleotide sequence: TGTGCCAGCAGCCCAGCCCGCCAGGGCACCGGGGAGCTGTTTTTT. Its translation: CASSPARQGTGELFF. The chain joins TRBV7-2 to TRBJ2-2; D possibly corresponds to TRBD1 (5 bases). This CDR3 is 15 amino acids long. Looked up from germline, CDR1 is SGHTA and CDR2 is FQGNSA. V was shortened by 5 bases and J by 4 bases, with 14 bases between the two germline ends. The full variable domain, its missing parts supplied by reference TRBV7-2 and TRBJ2-2, is GAGVSQSPSNKVTEKGKDVELRCDPISGHTALYWYRQSLGQGLEFLIYFQGNSAPDKSGLPSDRFSAERTGGSVSTLTIQRTQQEDSAVYLCASSPARQGTGELFFGEGSRLTVL.

The rearrangement uses TRBV7-9 and TRBJ1-1; 10 nucleotides align to TRBD1. J was trimmed by 0 bases and V by 1 base; bases with no gene match: 8. Germline V gene lookup returns CDR1 SEHNR and CDR2 FQNEAQ (reference sequence). This CDR3 is built from 18 residues. This CDR3 reads CASSLGDRGPLMNTEAFF. The CDR3 coding sequence is TGTGCCAGCAGCTTAGGGGACAGGGGTCCACTTATGAACACTGAAGCTTTCTTT.

The CDR3 spells CASSRDPGLNQPQHF. In nucleotides, the CDR3 is TGCGCCAGCAGCCGGGACCCGGGACTGAACCAGCCCCAGCATTTT. The chain links TRBV5-1 to TRBJ1-5, with D possibly TRBD1 on 5 matching bases. Germline-derived CDR1 and CDR2 are SGHRS and YFSETQ. Trimming stripped 4 bases from V and 7 bases from J, with 18 bases between. This CDR3 region has 15 residues.

The J gene is TRBJ1-5, the V gene TRBV7-2; D is undetermined. Between the trimmed V and J ends, which lost 2 bases and 0 bases, there was a span of 11 bases. The CDR3 totals 16 residues. Per germline, CDR1 SGHTA and CDR2 FQGNSA. DNA for the CDR3: TGTGCCAGCAGCTTACGGGCGGACCATAGCAATCAGCCCCAGCATTTT. It codes for CASSLRADHSNQPQHF.

This sequence joins TRBV5-1 and TRBJ1-2; a weak D match, TRBD1 (6 bases). Looked up from germline, CDR1 is SGHRS and CDR2 is YFSETQ. V gave up 3 bases and J gave up 0 bases, with 21 bases separating them. The CDR3 extends over 18 amino acids. The CDR3 sequence: CASSSQYRKTGSNYGYTF. CDR3 DNA: TGCGCCAGCAGCTCCCAATATAGAAAGACAGGTTCTAACTATGGCTACACCTTC.

This clonotype was seen just once. This sequence may be a read error, since a much larger clone differs from it by one base. V is TRBV28 and J is TRBJ2-1; D gene unclear. Germline V lookup: CDR1 MDHEN, CDR2 SYDVKM. Trimming stripped 5 bases from V and 3 bases from J, with 11 bases between. CDR3 length: 14 amino acids. As DNA, the CDR3 is TGTGCCAGCAGTGTAGAGAATAGCTACAATGAGCAGTTCTTC. Residues: CASSVENSYNEQFF.

This clonotype appeared a few times. The chain joins TRBV7-2 to TRBJ2-3; perhaps TRBD2 as D (5 bases). Germline CDR1 SGHTA, CDR2 FQGNSA. Trimming took off 8 bases at V and 0 bases at J, with 12 bases between the two ends. The length of the CDR3 is 14 residues. CDR3 nucleotide sequence: TGTGCCAGCCAAGAGAGGGTTAGCACAGATACGCAGTATTTT. Protein sequence: CASQERVSTDTQYF.

J is TRBJ2-1 and V is TRBV20-1, with D unclear. Germline-derived CDR1 and CDR2 are DFQATT and SNEGSKA (reference sequence). This CDR3 contains 13 residues. The V gene lost 2 bases and the J gene lost 0 bases, with 5 bases spanning the gap. The CDR3 sequence: CSARLSSYNEQFF. DNA of the CDR3: TGCAGTGCTAGACTCAGCTCCTACAATGAGCAGTTCTTC.